Following are 15 T cell receptor beta chains from one sample sequenced in a study of shared clonotypes between healthy human individuals. Libraries were prepared by immunoSEQ multiplex PCR; TCRdb keeps only in-frame clonotypes and omits some of them. The sample consists of around 2.1 million clones, approximately 94% of them appearing once. The sample taken for sequencing was naive CD4+ T cells sorted from blood. Documented subset: CD45RA+ positively selected. The receptors come from a man younger than 35 in good health.

The J gene is TRBJ1-1, the V gene TRBV5-4; TRBD1 aligns across 11 bases. The junction had 5 bases not matched to a gene; V was cut back by 0 bases and J by 4 bases. The germline gives CDR1 SGHNT, CDR2 YYREEE (reference sequence). The CDR3 has 16 residues. In nucleotides, the CDR3 is TGTGCCAGCAGCTTGGATGCCGGGACAGGGGGCACTGAAGCTTTCTTT. The encoded protein is CASSLDAGTGGTEAFF.

V gene TRBV4-3 combines with J gene TRBJ2-4, with TRBD2 matching over 14 bases. CDR3 size: 22 residues. CDR1 is LGHNA, CDR2 YSLEER, per germline. The ends lost 1 base at V and 3 bases at J; junction bases unmatched: 17. The CDR3 DNA sequence: TGCGCCAGCAGCCAAGTATCAACCACCGGGACTAGCGGGAGTTACGACAAAAACATTCAGTACTTC. This encodes CASSQVSTTGTSGSYDKNIQYF.

The chain recombines TRBV10-1 with TRBJ2-7, with D unresolved. In germline, CDR1 is WNHNN, CDR2 SYGVQD (reference sequence). V was shortened by 3 bases and J by 2 bases, with 11 bases between the two germline ends. The CDR3 runs to 14 residues. The CDR3 DNA follows: TGCGCCAGCAGTGAAGGTATAGGCGCCTACGAGCAGTACTTC. This translates into CASSEGIGAYEQYF.

The chain is built from TRBV30 and TRBJ1-2; D remains ambiguous. CDR3 length: 12 residues. Germline V CDR1 and CDR2: GTSNPN, SVGIG (reference sequence). With 7 bases removed from V and 3 bases from J, the gap between germline ends came to 12 bases. The CDR3 loop reads CASAGRDYGYTF. CDR3 sequence (DNA): TGTGCCTCCGCGGGTAGGGACTATGGCTACACCTTC.

The chain is built from TRBV7-2 and TRBJ2-1; D possibly corresponds to TRBD1 (6 bases). CDR1 and CDR2 from the germline V gene are SGHTA and FQGNSA. Trimming left V 4 bases short and J 8 bases short, with 15 bases between. The CDR3 length is 14 residues. CDR3 in amino acids: CASSSWTASDEQFF. CDR3 bases: TGTGCCAGCAGCTCATGGACAGCTTCGGATGAGCAGTTCTTC.

This sequence joins TRBV4-1 and TRBJ1-1; D gene unclear. V was shortened by 1 base and J by 2 bases, with 5 bases between the two germline ends. The CDR3 totals 13 residues. Looked up from germline, CDR1 is MGHRA and CDR2 is YSYEKL. The CDR3 protein is CASSQGPNTEAFF. Here the CDR3 DNA reads TGCGCCAGCAGCCAAGGTCCTAACACTGAAGCTTTCTTT.

The chain's CDR3 is CASSVMGDAYNEQFF. In DNA form, the CDR3 reads TGTGCCAGCAGCGTAATGGGAGACGCCTACAATGAGCAGTTCTTC. The chain is built from TRBV9 and TRBJ2-1, with a possible D match to TRBD2 (5 bases). This CDR3 is 15 amino acids long. V lost 1 base and J lost 2, with 10 bases in between. Germline loops: CDR1 SGDLS, CDR2 YYNGEE.

This clone was observed once. The V call is TRBV2, the J call TRBJ2-7, with 8 bases fitting TRBD2. J gave up 3 bases and V 11 bases, and 6 bases lay outside the gene matches. This CDR3 contains 12 residues. Germline CDR1 is SNHLY and CDR2 is FYNNEI. For the CDR3, the DNA is TGTGCCTCGGGGGGGGTTGGCTACGAGCAGTACTTC. This encodes CASGGVGYEQYF. The full variable domain, rest sourced from reference TRBV2 and TRBJ2-7, is EPEVTQTPSHQVTQMGQEVILRCVPISNHLYFYWYRQILGQKVEFLVSFYNNEISEKSEIFDDQFSVERPDGSNFTLKIRSTKLEDSAMYFCASGGVGYEQYFGPGTRLTVT.

As regards this clone: Compared with germline, one end of the junction differs, possibly owing to a read error. This rearrangement joins TRBV5-4 to TRBJ2-7; perhaps TRBD2 as D (6 bases). Germline CDR1 and CDR2: SGHNT and YYREEE (reference sequence). The length of the CDR3 is 15 residues. DNA of the CDR3: TGTGCCAGCACCTTGGAGGGGCAGAGATTAAACGAGCAGTACTTC. Translated: CASTLEGQRLNEQYF.

The V gene is TRBV2, the J gene TRBJ1-4; D remains unclear. Trimming removed 7 bases at V and 5 bases at J, with 5 bases between. The germline gives CDR1 SNHLY, CDR2 FYNNEI. The CDR3 has 11 residues. The CDR3 loop is CASTLNEKLFF. CDR3 nucleotide sequence: TGTGCCAGCACCTTAAATGAAAAACTGTTTTTT.

This sequence joins TRBV7-9 and TRBJ1-2; D gene ambiguous. CDR3 length: 14 residues. Deletions cut 1 base from V and 3 bases from J, with 9 bases between. Germline V gene sequence: CDR1 SEHNR, CDR2 FQNEAQ (reference sequence). CDR3 sequence reads: CASSLVRSDYGYTF. The CDR3 DNA sequence: TGTGCCAGCAGCTTAGTAAGGTCGGACTATGGCTACACCTTC.

In DNA form, the CDR3 reads TGCGCCAGTCGGCCCACGACCGACACCGGGGAGCTGTTTTTT. Its translation is CASRPTTDTGELFF. This chain uses TRBV4-1 with TRBJ2-2; D uncertain. Germline values: CDR1 MGHRA, CDR2 YSYEKL. This CDR3 contains 14 residues. V was shortened by 9 bases and J by 3 bases, with 14 bases between the two germline ends.

The rearrangement joins TRBV7-8 to TRBJ2-7; 7 bases agree with TRBD1. Germline loops: CDR1 SGHVS, CDR2 FQNEAQ. V lost 5 bases to trimming and J lost 4 bases; unmatched junction nucleotides: 8. This CDR3 spans 14 amino acids. The chain's CDR3 is CASSLAGTEYEQYF. CDR3 coding DNA: TGTGCCAGCAGCCTGGCCGGGACAGAGTACGAGCAGTACTTC.

The rearrangement uses TRBV6-5 and TRBJ1-6; D ambiguous. The CDR3 sequence is 15 residues long. Trimming cost V 5 bases and J 2 bases, with 10 bases left between them. Germline CDR1 reads MNHEY; CDR2 reads SVGAGI. The DNA for the CDR3 is TGTGCCAGCAGTCAGGAGGAGGCCTATAATTCACCCCTCCACTTT. Translation: CASSQEEAYNSPLHF.

J is TRBJ1-4 and V is TRBV15; 9 positions agree with TRBD1. Germline V lookup: CDR1 LNHNV, CDR2 YYDKDF (reference sequence). This CDR3 is built from 17 residues. V shed 1 base, J shed 1 base, and the junction held 4 bases outside the gene matches. The chain's CDR3 is CATSRVPGQGTNEKLFF. In DNA, the CDR3 is TGTGCCACCAGCAGAGTCCCGGGACAGGGAACTAATGAAAAACTGTTTTTT.